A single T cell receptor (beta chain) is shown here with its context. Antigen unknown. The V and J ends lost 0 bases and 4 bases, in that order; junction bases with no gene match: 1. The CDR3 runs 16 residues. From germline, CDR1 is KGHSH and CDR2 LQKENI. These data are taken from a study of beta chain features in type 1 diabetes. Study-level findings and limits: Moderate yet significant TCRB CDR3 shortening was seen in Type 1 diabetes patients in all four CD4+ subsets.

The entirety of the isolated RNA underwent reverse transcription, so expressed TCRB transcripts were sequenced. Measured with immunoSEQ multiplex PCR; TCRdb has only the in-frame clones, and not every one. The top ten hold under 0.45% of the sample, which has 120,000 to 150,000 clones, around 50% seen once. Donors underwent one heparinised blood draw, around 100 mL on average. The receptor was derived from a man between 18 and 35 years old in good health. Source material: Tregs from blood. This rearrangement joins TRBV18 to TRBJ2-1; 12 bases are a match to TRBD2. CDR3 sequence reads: CASSPPLAGGYNEQFF. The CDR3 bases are TGTGCCAGCTCACCACCCCTAGCGGGGGGGTACAATGAGCAGTTCTTC.